This T cell receptor beta chain was captured in a study of vaccination and CD4 T cells after COVID-19. Study-wide results and caveats: Post-vaccination, and not before, a median 86.3% of reactive clones appeared in convalescent patients. The study found median SARS-CoV-2-reactive clonotypes rising from 21 to 38, not significantly.

The Oncomine TCR Beta short-read assay was applied to DNA of cultured CD4+ T cells. TCRdb itself ran the PCR reads through MiXCR, one entry per CDR3 protein. Altogether approximately 15,000 distinct CDR3 sequences are present, more than 45% being singletons, with the ten largest covering about 13%. CDR3 size: 16 residues. The germline V gene encodes CDR1 MNHEY and CDR2 SVGEGT. With V trimmed by 6 bases and J by 5 bases, 10 bases remained unmatched. In the case of this clonotype: Its antigen is still unknown.

Noted treatment: approximately nine-day PBMC culture with coronavirus spike peptide pools or control peptides (ViraFEST assay). The chain uses TRBV6-2 or TRBV6-3 and TRBJ2-5, with TRBD2 matching over 12 bases. Sequenced material: CD4+ T cells from blood, cultured in vitro. The origin of this receptor is a human donor who had recovered from COVID-19. The CDR3 protein is CASRRTGLAGKETQYF. CDR3 nucleotide sequence: TGTGCCAGCAGGAGAACCGGACTAGCGGGAAAGGAGACCCAGTACTTC.